Here is one TCR beta chain with its context. The sample comes from a study of blood T cell repertoires in COVID-19. Germline V lookup: CDR1 SGDLS, CDR2 YYNGEE. The CDR3 is 12 residues long. With 5 bases removed from V and 1 base from J, the gap between germline ends came to 3 bases. TCRdb keeps only in-frame clones here, not all; method: immunoSEQ multiplex PCR. The sample yields under 350,000 clones, 75% to 90% seen once. The TCR sequence derives from a man in his forties with acute or convalescent COVID-19. The chain is built from TRBV9 and TRBJ2-2; the D is unclear. Sequences were obtained from peripheral blood. The CDR3 loop is CASSMNTGELFF. The CDR3 bases are TGTGCCAGCAGTATGAACACCGGGGAGCTGTTTTTT.